This TCR beta chain comes out of a study of patients and donors after allogeneic stem cell transplantation. A single record per CDR3 protein comes from TCRdb applying MiXCR to the RT-PCR reads. The table includes 400,000 to 500,000 distinct CDR3 sequences, more than 15% detected once. The V segment lost 3 bases and the J segment 4 bases; nucleotides outside the gene matches: 5. Germline V gene lookup returns CDR1 SGHDN and CDR2 FVKESK. This CDR3 comprises 15 residues. The specimen sequenced was blood, either unsorted or a sorted T cell fraction (not recorded which). The receptor comes from a human donor who was either an allogeneic HSCT recipient or a stem cell or donor lymphocyte infusion donor (not recorded which). It is not recorded whose cells these are; they may come from a transplant donor. This rearrangement joins TRBV14 to TRBJ2-7, with 11 bases lining up with TRBD1. CDR3 DNA: TGTGCCAGCAGCCAGTTGGGGACAGGGGGATACGAGCAGTACTTC. Translated, it gives CASSQLGTGGYEQYF.